These 12 T cell receptor beta chains were sequenced from one sample in a study of CD8 T cells in ankylosing spondylitis. One entry per CDR3 protein results from TCRdb running MiXCR on the 5' RACE reads. Of 200,000 to 250,000 distinct CDR3 sequences in the sample, around a quarter were seen once. The specimen sequenced was blood, either unsorted or a sorted T cell fraction (not recorded which). The receptors were gathered from a male donor with ankylosing spondylitis or in good health (not recorded which).

This clonotype has at least ten counts. This chain links TRBV5-1 with TRBJ2-7, with TRBD1 identical over 8 bases. V was pared by 6 bases and J by 3 bases, with 8 bases of the junction left unmatched. Germline V gene sequence: CDR1 SGHRS, CDR2 YFSETQ. The CDR3 spans 14 residues. The CDR3 DNA reads as TGCGCCAGCACCGCCGGACAGGGCAACTACGAGCAGTACTTC. This gives the protein CASTAGQGNYEQYF.

The chain uses TRBV18 and TRBJ2-7, with 8 bases matching TRBD1. The junction had 5 bases not matched to a gene; V was cut back by 5 bases and J by 5 bases. Looked up from germline, CDR1 is KGHSH and CDR2 is LQKENI. CDR3 length: 13 residues. CDR3: CASSADRGDEQYF. The DNA of the CDR3 is TGTGCCAGCTCAGCAGACAGGGGCGACGAGCAGTACTTC.

This clonotype was observed at least ten times. The chain uses TRBV6-1 and TRBJ2-2, with D hard to call. The CDR3 is 13 amino acids. Germline CDR1 and CDR2: MNHNS and SASEGT. V dropped 6 bases and J dropped 0 bases, with 5 bases sitting between them. CDR3 coding DNA: TGTGCCAGCAGAGCCCCGAACACCGGGGAGCTGTTTTTT. Protein: CASRAPNTGELFF.

The chain is built from TRBV12-3 or TRBV12-4 and TRBJ2-1; perhaps D is TRBD1 or TRBD2 (5 bases each). This CDR3 is built from 13 residues. Trimming took 7 bases from V and 5 from J, leaving 12 bases between them. CDR3 amino acids: CASTGDGHNEQFF. DNA of the CDR3: TGTGCCAGCACCGGGGACGGCCACAATGAGCAGTTCTTC.

A few counts support this clonotype. This chain connects TRBV29-1 to TRBJ2-7; TRBD2 aligns across 10 bases. Trimming removed 4 bases from V and 5 bases from J; junction bases left unmatched: 2. There are 12 residues in the CDR3. Germline CDR1 reads SQVTM; CDR2 reads ANQGSEA. This chain's CDR3 is CSVAGLADEQYF. The DNA for the CDR3 is TGCAGCGTTGCCGGACTAGCGGACGAGCAGTACTTC.

This chain links TRBV10-3 with TRBJ2-7; no clear D. The germline CDR1 and CDR2 sequences are ENHRY and SYGVKD. This CDR3 is 11 amino acids long. The germline V and J ends were trimmed by 3 bases and 7 bases, with 7 bases remaining between them. CDR3 amino acids: CAISDRREQYF. The CDR3 coding sequence is TGTGCCATCAGTGACCGACGGGAGCAGTACTTC.

This clonotype occurred many times. This sequence joins TRBV20-1 and TRBJ2-7; the match to TRBD1 covers 7 bases. This CDR3 spans 14 amino acids. Trimming removed 3 bases from V and 6 bases from J; junction bases left unmatched: 11. Germline CDR1 reads DFQATT; CDR2 reads SNEGSKA (reference sequence). The CDR3 here is CSASHTGAGGEQYF. CDR3 nucleotides: TGCAGTGCTAGCCATACAGGGGCTGGCGGCGAGCAGTACTTC.

This clonotype was picked up many times. The rearrangement links TRBV6-1 to TRBJ2-1; tentatively, D is TRBD1 or TRBD2 (6 bases each). The CDR3 loop spans 15 amino acids. The ends were cut back, 5 bases at V and 0 bases at J, with 11 bases in the middle. CDR1 MNHNS and CDR2 SASEGT come from the germline V gene. For the CDR3, the DNA is TGTGCCAGCAGTCTAAGGGGGGCCTCCTACAATGAGCAGTTCTTC. It translates to CASSLRGASYNEQFF.

The genes are TRBV20-1 and TRBJ2-5; 7 nucleotides line up with TRBD2. Germline CDR1 and CDR2: DFQATT and SNEGSKA (reference sequence). The CDR3 totals 16 residues. The trim removed 0 bases at V and 4 bases at J, leaving 11 bases unmatched. CDR3 sequence reads: CSARDLGGGPSETQYF. As DNA, the CDR3 is TGCAGTGCTAGAGATCTTGGGGGAGGGCCGTCAGAGACCCAGTACTTC.

This clonotype was seen many times. This chain links TRBV25-1 with TRBJ1-6, with D tentatively TRBD1 (5 bases). V was clipped by 6 bases and J by 9 bases, with 18 bases between them. The CDR3 is made up of 15 amino acids. Looked up from germline, CDR1 is MGHDK and CDR2 is SYGVNS. CDR3 in amino acids: CASSRTGALASPLHF. The DNA of the CDR3 is TGTGCCAGCAGCCGGACCGGGGCCCTGGCTTCACCCCTCCACTTT.

This clonotype was found a few times. The gene calls are TRBV7-3 and TRBJ1-1, with TRBD1 matching over 11 bases. The CDR3 is made up of 15 amino acids. The junction had 6 bases not matched to a gene; V was cut back by 4 bases and J by 5 bases. Germline V lookup: CDR1 SGHTA, CDR2 FQGTGA. The CDR3 sequence is CASSSGTGGGTEAFF. The CDR3, as DNA: TGTGCCAGCAGCTCCGGGACAGGGGGAGGTACTGAAGCTTTCTTT.

This clonotype was seen ten or more times. The chain uses TRBV7-3 and TRBJ2-3; D call uncertain. V was trimmed by 2 bases and J by 5 bases, leaving 11 bases between them. The CDR3 consists of 14 residues. Germline CDR1 SGHTA, CDR2 FQGTGA. CDR3 region: CASSLGSSGDTQYF. The CDR3 DNA reads TGTGCCAGCAGCTTAGGTTCGTCGGGAGATACGCAGTATTTT.